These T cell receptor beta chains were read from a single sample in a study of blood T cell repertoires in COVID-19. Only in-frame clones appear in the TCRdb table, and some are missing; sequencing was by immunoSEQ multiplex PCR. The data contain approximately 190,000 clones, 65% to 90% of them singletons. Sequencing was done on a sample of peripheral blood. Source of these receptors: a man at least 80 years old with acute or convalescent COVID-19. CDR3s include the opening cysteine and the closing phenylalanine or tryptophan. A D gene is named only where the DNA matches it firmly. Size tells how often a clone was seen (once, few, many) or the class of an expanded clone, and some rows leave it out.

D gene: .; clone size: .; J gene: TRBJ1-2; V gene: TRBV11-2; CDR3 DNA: TGTGCCAGCAGCTTAGAACAGAACTATGGCTACACCTTC; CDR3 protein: CASSLEQNYGYTF
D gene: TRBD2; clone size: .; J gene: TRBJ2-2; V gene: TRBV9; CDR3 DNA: TGTGCCAGCAGGGCCGGGACTAGGAGTACCGGGGAGCTGTTTTTT; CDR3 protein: CASRAGTRSTGELFF
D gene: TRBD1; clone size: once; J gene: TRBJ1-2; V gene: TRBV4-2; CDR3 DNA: TGTGCCAGCAAGGGACAGGCAGATGGCTACACCTTC; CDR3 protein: CASKGQADGYTF
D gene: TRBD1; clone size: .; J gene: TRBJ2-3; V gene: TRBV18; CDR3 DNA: TGTGCCAGCTCACCACGACAGGGGGCTGGCACAGATACGCAGTATTTT; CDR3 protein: CASSPRQGAGTDTQYF
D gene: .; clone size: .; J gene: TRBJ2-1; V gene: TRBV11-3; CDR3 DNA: TGTGCCAGCAGCTTACGGGAACTAGACAATGAGCAGTTCTTC; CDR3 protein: CASSLRELDNEQFF
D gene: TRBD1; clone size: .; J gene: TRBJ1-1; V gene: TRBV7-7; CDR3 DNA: TGTGCCAGCATAGGCAGGGGGCCGGCCACTGAAGCTTTCTTT; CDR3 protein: CASIGRGPATEAFF
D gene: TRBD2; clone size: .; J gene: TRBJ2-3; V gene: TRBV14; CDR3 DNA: TGTGCCAGCAGCCAAAGGCCCCCCTTTAGCGGGGGCACAGATACGCAGTATTTT; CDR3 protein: CASSQRPPFSGGTDTQYF
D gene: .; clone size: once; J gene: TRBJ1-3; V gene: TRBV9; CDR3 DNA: TGTGCCAGCAGCGTAACCCCCGGGGTAGCTGGAAACACCATATATTTT; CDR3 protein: CASSVTPGVAGNTIYF
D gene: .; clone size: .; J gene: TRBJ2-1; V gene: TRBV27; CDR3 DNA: TGTGCCAGCAGTCGGAGGAATGAGCAGTTCTTC; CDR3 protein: CASSRRNEQFF
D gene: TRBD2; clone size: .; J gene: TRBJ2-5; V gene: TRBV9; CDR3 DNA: TGTGCCAGCAGCGTAGGTAATAGCGGGGAGACCCAGTACTTC; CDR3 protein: CASSVGNSGETQYF
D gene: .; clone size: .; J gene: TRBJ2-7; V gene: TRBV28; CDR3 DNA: TGTGCCAGCAGTCGGACACACCGGGCCTACGAGCAGTACTTC; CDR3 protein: CASSRTHRAYEQYF
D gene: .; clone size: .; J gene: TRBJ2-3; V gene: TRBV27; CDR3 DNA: TGTGCCAGCAGGAGACGGGAGACTAGCACAGATACGCAGTATTTT; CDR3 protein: CASRRRETSTDTQYF
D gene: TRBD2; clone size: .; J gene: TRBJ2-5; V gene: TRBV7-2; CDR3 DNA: TGTGCCAGCAGCTTAGCCGGGCTAGCGGGAGGGACCCAGTACTTC; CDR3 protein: CASSLAGLAGGTQYF
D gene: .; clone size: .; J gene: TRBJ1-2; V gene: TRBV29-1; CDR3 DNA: TGCAGCGTTTTAGACAGTCAGTATGGCTACACCTTC; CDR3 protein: CSVLDSQYGYTF
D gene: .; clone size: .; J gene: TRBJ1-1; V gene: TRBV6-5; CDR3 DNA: TGTGCCAGCAGTTCCGGGGGCACTGAAGCTTTCTTT; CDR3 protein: CASSSGGTEAFF
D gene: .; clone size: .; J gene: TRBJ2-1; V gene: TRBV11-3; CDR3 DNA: TGTGCCAGCAGCTTTGGGGGGAACCTCTACAATGAGCAGTTCTTC; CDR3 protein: CASSFGGNLYNEQFF
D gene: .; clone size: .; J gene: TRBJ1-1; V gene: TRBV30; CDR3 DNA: TGTGCCTGGAGTGTACGGGGTGAAGCTTTCTTT; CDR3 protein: CAWSVRGEAFF
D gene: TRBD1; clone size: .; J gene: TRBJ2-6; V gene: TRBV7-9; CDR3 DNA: TGTGCCAGCAGCCGGACAGGGGTCAGGGACTCTGGGGCCAACGTCCTGACTTTC; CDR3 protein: CASSRTGVRDSGANVLTF
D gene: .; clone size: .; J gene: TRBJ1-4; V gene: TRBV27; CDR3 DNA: TGTGCCAGCAGTTTGTCCCGACAGACCACTAATGAAAAACTGTTTTTT; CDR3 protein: CASSLSRQTTNEKLFF
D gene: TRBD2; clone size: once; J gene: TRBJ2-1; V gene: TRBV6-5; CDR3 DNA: TGTGCCAGCAATCTAGCGGGAGGCACTAACAATGAGCAGTTCTTC; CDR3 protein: CASNLAGGTNNEQFF
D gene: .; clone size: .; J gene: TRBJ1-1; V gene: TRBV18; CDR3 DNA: TGTGCCAGCTCCCAGACCAACGGGGGGGAAACTGAAGCTTTCTTT; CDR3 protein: CASSQTNGGETEAFF
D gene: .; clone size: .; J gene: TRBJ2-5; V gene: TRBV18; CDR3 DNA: TGTGCCAGCTCACCTTCCGGAGGTTTGGAGACCCAGTACTTC; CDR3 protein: CASSPSGGLETQYF
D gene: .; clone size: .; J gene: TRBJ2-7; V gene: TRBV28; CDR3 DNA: TGTGCCAGCAGTTTAACTAGTCGCATCCACGAGCAGTACTTC; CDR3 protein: CASSLTSRIHEQYF
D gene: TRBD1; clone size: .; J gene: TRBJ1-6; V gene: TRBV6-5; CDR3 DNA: TGTGCCAGCAGTTACACTACAGGGGCGGATTCACCCCTCCACTTT; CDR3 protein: CASSYTTGADSPLHF
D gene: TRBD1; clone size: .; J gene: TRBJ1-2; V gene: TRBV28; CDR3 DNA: TGTGCCACCGTCACCCAGGGGGCGAACTATGGCTACACCTTC; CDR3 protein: CATVTQGANYGYTF
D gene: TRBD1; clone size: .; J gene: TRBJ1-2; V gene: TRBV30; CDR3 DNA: TGTGCCTGGGCCCGGGACAGGGGGGCCTATGGCTACACCTTC; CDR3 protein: CAWARDRGAYGYTF
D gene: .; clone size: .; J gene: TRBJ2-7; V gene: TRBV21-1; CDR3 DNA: TGTGCCAGCAGCAAACTTGGTAGCGGGAGGGCCATCGACGAGCAGTACTTC; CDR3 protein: CASSKLGSGRAIDEQYF
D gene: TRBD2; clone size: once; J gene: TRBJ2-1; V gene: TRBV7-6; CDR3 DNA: TGTGCCAGCAGCTCCGCTAGCGGGGGGTACAATGAGCAGTTCTTC; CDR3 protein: CASSSASGGYNEQFF
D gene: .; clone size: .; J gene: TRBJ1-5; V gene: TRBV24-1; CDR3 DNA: TGTGCCACCAGTGAAGCGGGGGGGGGTAACAATCAGCCCCAGCATTTT; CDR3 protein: CATSEAGGGNNQPQHF
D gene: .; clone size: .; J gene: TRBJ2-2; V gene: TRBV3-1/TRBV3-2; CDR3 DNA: TGTGCCAGCAGCCGCCTACTTGCGACTGGGACCGGGGAGCTGTTTTTT; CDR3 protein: CASSRLLATGTGELFF
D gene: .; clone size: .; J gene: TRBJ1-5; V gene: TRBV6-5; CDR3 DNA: TGTGCCAGCGTTATGGGGCTTGGCAATCAGCCCCAGCATTTT; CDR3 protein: CASVMGLGNQPQHF
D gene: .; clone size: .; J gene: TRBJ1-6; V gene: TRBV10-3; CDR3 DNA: TGTGCCATCAGTGGGTCGGGTCGGGGATCACCCCTCCACTTT; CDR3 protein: CAISGSGRGSPLHF
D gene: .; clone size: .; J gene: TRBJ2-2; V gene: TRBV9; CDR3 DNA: TGTGCCAGCAGCGTGGATACCGATGTTGCGGCGAACACCGGGGAGCTGTTTTTT; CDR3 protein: CASSVDTDVAANTGELFF
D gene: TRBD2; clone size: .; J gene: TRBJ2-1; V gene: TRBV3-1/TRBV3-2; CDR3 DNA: TGTGCCAGCAGCCAAGATGCAGGACTAGCGGGAGGAATACCCTACAATGAGCAGTTCTTC; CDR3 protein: CASSQDAGLAGGIPYNEQFF
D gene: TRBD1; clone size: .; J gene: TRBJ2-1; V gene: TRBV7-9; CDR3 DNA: TGTGCAACCGGGACAGGGGACGGCAATGAGCAGTTCTTC; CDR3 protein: CATGTGDGNEQFF
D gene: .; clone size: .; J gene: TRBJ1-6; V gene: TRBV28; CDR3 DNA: TGTGCCAGCAGTTTATACGACAGGACGAATTCACCCCTCCACTTT; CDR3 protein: CASSLYDRTNSPLHF
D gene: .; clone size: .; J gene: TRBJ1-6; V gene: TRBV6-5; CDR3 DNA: TGTGCCAGCAGTTACTCGAGCAGGGAGGGATCACCCCTCCACTTT; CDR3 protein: CASSYSSREGSPLHF
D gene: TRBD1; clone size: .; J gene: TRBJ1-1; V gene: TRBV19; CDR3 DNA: TGTGCCAGTAGTATTGGACAGGGGCGGAGGGAGAACACTGAAGCTTTCTTT; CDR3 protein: CASSIGQGRRENTEAFF
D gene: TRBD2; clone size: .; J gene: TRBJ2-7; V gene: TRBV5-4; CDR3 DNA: TGTGCCAGCAGCGGAGGACTAGCGGAGAGATACGAGCAGTACTTC; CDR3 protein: CASSGGLAERYEQYF
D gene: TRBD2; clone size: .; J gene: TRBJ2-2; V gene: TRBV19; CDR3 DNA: TGTGCCAGTAGTCAGAGCGGGAGGGCCGGGGAGCTGTTTTTT; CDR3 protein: CASSQSGRAGELFF
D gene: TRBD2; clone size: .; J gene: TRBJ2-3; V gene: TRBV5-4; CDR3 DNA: TGTGCCAGCAGCAGGCGGGGGGGTCCTACAGATACGCAGTATTTT; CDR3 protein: CASSRRGGPTDTQYF
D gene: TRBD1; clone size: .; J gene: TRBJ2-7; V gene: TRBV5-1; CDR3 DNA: TGCGCCAGCAGCCCCGCGGACAGGGGCGTGGACGAGCAGTACTTC; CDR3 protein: CASSPADRGVDEQYF
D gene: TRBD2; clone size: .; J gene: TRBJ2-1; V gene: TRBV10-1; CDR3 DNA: TGCGCCAGCAGTGAAACGGGAGGCACCTACAATGAGCAGTTCTTC; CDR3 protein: CASSETGGTYNEQFF
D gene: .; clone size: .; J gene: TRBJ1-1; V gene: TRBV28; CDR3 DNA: TGTGCCAGCAGTTTAGGGGGGAAGGTCACTGAAGCTTTCTTT; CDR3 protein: CASSLGGKVTEAFF
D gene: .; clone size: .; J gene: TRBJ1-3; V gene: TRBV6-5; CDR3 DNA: TGTGCCAGCAGAGATACAGGAGACTCTGGAAACACCATATATTTT; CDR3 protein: CASRDTGDSGNTIYF